These T cell receptor beta chains were read from a single sample in a study of shared clonotypes between healthy human individuals. Data came from immunoSEQ multiplex PCR; TCRdb stores just in-frame clones and leaves some out. Of about 2.1 million clones listed, about 92% are singletons. Sequenced sample: naive CD8+ T cells from PBMCs. These receptors were obtained from a man aged 18 to 30 in good health. Some clones in this sample may be carry-over from other donors' samples. CDR3s include the opening cysteine and the closing phenylalanine or tryptophan.

J	V	CDR3
TRBJ1-5	TRBV18	CASSPPGQGNQPQHF
TRBJ2-2	TRBV7-2	CASSLLRSWELFF
TRBJ1-1	TRBV19	CASSIVTGNTEAFF
TRBJ1-2	TRBV7-3	CASSFSPNPPPDRAVSGYTF
TRBJ2-7	TRBV6-5	CASTYGTGAYEQYF
TRBJ2-7	TRBV7-2	CASSLDVGGLYEQYF
TRBJ1-2	TRBV28	CASSLSTNYGYTF
TRBJ1-1	TRBV18	CASSQGPNTEAFF
TRBJ1-3	TRBV29-1	CSVEGTGAGNTIYF
TRBJ1-3	TRBV28	CASSLMAVPGGDTIYF
TRBJ2-7	TRBV2	CASALRSGWAGQYF
TRBJ2-1	TRBV9	CASSVQGEMNEQFF
TRBJ2-7	TRBV4-2	CASSREEGGVLPYEQYF
TRBJ2-3	TRBV6-6	CASSPDRADTQYF
TRBJ2-7	TRBV14	CASSQEGNEQYF
TRBJ2-5	TRBV27	CASSLSVAGGLETQYF
TRBJ2-7	TRBV28	CASSFNGRVYEQYF
TRBJ2-2	TRBV5-1	CASSLVGQGYTNTGELFF
TRBJ2-7	TRBV11-2	CASSRWGRDAKDYEQYF
TRBJ1-5	TRBV2	CASNTNNQPQHF
TRBJ1-5	TRBV27	CASSFERQSANQPQHF
TRBJ2-2	TRBV7-6	CASSLTGFPAGELFF
TRBJ2-1	TRBV7-3	CASSNGGLNEQFF
TRBJ1-2	TRBV27	CASSLSWGVGNYGYTF
TRBJ1-1	TRBV5-1	CASSPSGVGTEAFF
TRBJ1-1	TRBV19	CASSIVRAMNTEAFF
TRBJ2-7	TRBV15	CATSRERREWREQYF
TRBJ2-7	TRBV19	CASSLGEAGLAGPSPYEQYF
TRBJ1-5	TRBV6-5	CASSQGWMGLQPQHF
TRBJ1-2	TRBV4-1	CASSPFGGRVSNYGYTF
TRBJ1-3	TRBV4-1	CASSQDRGQGNTIYF
TRBJ2-1	TRBV12-5	CASGFVSGEQFF
TRBJ2-1	TRBV9	CASSASSGSSYNEQFF
TRBJ1-2	TRBV6-5	CASRLRVNYGYTF
TRBJ2-5	TRBV9	CASSVGGTKETQYF